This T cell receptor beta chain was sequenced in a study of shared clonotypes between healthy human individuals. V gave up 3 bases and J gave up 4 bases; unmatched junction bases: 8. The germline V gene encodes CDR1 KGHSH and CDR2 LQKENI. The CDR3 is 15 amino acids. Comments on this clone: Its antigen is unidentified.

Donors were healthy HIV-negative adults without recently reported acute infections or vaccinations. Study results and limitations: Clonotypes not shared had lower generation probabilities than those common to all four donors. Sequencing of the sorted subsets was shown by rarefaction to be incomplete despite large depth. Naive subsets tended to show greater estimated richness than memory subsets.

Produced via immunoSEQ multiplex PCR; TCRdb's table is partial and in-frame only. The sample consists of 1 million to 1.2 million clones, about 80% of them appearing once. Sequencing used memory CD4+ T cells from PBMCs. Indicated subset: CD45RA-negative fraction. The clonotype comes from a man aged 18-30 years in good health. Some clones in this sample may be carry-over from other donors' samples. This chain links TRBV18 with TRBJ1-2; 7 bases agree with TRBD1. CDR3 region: CASSPNQGVVYGYTF. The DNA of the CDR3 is TGTGCCAGCTCACCGAACCAGGGGGTCGTCTATGGCTACACCTTC.